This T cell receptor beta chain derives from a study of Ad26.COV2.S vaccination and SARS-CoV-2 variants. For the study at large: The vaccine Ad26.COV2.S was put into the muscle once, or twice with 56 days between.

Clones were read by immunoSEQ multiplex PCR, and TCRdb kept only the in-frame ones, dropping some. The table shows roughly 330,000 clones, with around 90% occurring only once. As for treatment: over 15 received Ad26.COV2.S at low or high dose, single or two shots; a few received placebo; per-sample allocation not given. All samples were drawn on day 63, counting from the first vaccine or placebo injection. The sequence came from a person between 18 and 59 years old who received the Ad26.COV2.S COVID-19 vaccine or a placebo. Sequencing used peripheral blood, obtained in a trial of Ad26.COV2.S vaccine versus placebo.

CDR3 sequence (DNA): TGTGCCAGCAGCTACGGGACTCCTGTGGGTGAGCAGTTCTTC. Residues: CASSYGTPVGEQFF. V is TRBV6-5 and J is TRBJ2-1, with D possibly matching TRBD2 (6 bases). This CDR3 has 14 amino acids. Germline values: CDR1 MNHEY, CDR2 SVGAGI. The germline V and J ends were trimmed by 6 bases and 9 bases, with 18 bases remaining between them.